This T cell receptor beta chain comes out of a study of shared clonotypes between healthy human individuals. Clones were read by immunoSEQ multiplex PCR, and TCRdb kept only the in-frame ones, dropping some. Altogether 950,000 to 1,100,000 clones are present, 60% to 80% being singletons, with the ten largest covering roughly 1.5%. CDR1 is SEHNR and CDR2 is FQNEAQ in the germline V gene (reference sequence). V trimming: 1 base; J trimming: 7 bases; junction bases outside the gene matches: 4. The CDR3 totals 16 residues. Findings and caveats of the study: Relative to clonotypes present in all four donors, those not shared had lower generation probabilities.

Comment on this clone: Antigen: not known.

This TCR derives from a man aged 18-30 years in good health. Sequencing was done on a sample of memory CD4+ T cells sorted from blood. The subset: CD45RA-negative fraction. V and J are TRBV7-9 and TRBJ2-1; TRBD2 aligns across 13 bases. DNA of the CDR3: TGTGCCAGCAGCTTAGAGGGACTAGCGGGAATTAATGAGCAGTTCTTC. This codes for CASSLEGLAGINEQFF.